This T cell receptor beta chain is from a study of T cell changes during pregnancy in multiple sclerosis. Generated by immunoSEQ multiplex PCR, the TCRdb table keeps only in-frame clones and is missing some. The top ten hold around 0.92% of the sample, which has 85,000 to 110,000 clones, roughly 92% seen once. The clonotype was recovered from a female donor with multiple sclerosis, enrolled in a pregnancy study. This specimen consisted of peripheral blood, obtained after pregnancy.

Here the CDR3 DNA reads TGTGCCAGCAGAGGCCGCGGTAGCAATCAGCCCCAGCATTTT. Its translation: CASRGRGSNQPQHF. V usage is TRBV6-6 and J usage is TRBJ1-5; D is unclear. V lost 6 bases to trimming and J lost 0 bases, with 9 bases between them. CDR1 and CDR2 (germline): MNHNY, SVGAGI (reference sequence). This CDR3 has 14 residues.